A selection of T cell receptor beta chains follows, all from one sample in a study of blood T cell repertoires in COVID-19. Assay: immunoSEQ multiplex PCR; the TCRdb copy retains only in-frame clones and omits some. The repertoire holds some 200,000 clones, with about 80% as singletons. The specimen was peripheral blood. The source is a woman in her 70s with acute or convalescent COVID-19. Each CDR3 is given with its conserved first and last residue. A D gene is named only where the DNA matches it firmly. Not every row has a clone size; where given, it reads once, few, many or a size class.

>TRBV4-1|TRBJ2-3|.|.
TGCGCCAGCAGCCAAGGACTAGTCCTCCCTACAGATACGCAGTATTTT
CASSQGLVLPTDTQYF
>TRBV5-6|TRBJ2-1|.|TRBD2
TGTGCCAGCAGCCAATTTCGGGGACTAGCATTTTTCTATGAGCAGTTCTTC
CASSQFRGLAFFYEQFF
>TRBV19|TRBJ1-2|.|.
TGTGCCAGTAGTTCTCTCCGGGCCCAGGGGAACTATGGCTACACCTTC
CASSSLRAQGNYGYTF
>TRBV27|TRBJ2-1|few|TRBD2
TGTGCCAGCTGGGGACTAGCGGGAGGCCTTGAGCAGTTCTTC
CASWGLAGGLEQFF
>TRBV4-1|TRBJ2-7|.|.
TGCGCCAGCAGCCAAGTCGGAGGGCTCTACGAGCAGTACTTC
CASSQVGGLYEQYF
>TRBV27|TRBJ2-7|.|.
TGTGCCAGCAGCGATCTAGGGGGCGAGGGACTCCTAAGCTCCTACGAGCAGTACTTC
CASSDLGGEGLLSSYEQYF
>TRBV19|TRBJ1-5|.|TRBD1
TGTGCCAGTAGTATCCGGAATGCAGGGGGCCTATGGCCCCAGCATTTT
CASSIRNAGGLWPQHF
>TRBV30|TRBJ1-6|once|TRBD1
TGTGCCTGGGAAACAGGGGCCCCCTATAATTCACCCCTCCACTTT
CAWETGAPYNSPLHF
>TRBV20-1|TRBJ2-7|.|.
TGCAGTGCTAGGGCTAGATACGAGCAGTACTTC
CSARARYEQYF
>TRBV7-9|TRBJ2-5|.|TRBD1
TGTGCCAGCAGCTTAGGGACAGGGGGCGACCAAGAGACCCAGTACTTC
CASSLGTGGDQETQYF
>TRBV19|TRBJ1-4|.|TRBD1
TGTGCCAGTAGTGCCGACAGGGAACGCGGTGAAAAACTGTTTTTT
CASSADRERGEKLFF
>TRBV27|TRBJ1-2|few|.
TGTGCCAGCAGATCACAGGGATGGGGCTATGGCTACACCTTC
CASRSQGWGYGYTF
>TRBV6-5|TRBJ2-1|.|TRBD1
TGTGCCAGCAGGAGGACAGGGGCTGGCAATGAGCAGTTCTTC
CASRRTGAGNEQFF
>TRBV7-8|TRBJ1-3|once|TRBD1
TGTGCCAGCAGCTTAAGAGGACAGGGTGTTTACACCATATATTTT
CASSLRGQGVYTIYF
>TRBV7-9|TRBJ2-7|.|.
TGTGCCAGCAGCCCCGGACAGACCTCCTACGAGCAGTACTTC
CASSPGQTSYEQYF
>TRBV6-4|TRBJ2-2|.|.
TGTGCCAGCAGTGGTACAGGGCTGAACACCGGGGAGCTGTTTTTT
CASSGTGLNTGELFF
>TRBV27|TRBJ2-5|.|TRBD2
TGTGCCAGCAGTCCGGGACTAGCGGGAGAGACCCAGTACTTC
CASSPGLAGETQYF
>TRBV30|TRBJ1-1|.|.
TGTGCCTGTGCGCGCGGGACTTCGAACACTGAAGCTTTCTTT
CACARGTSNTEAFF
>TRBV19|TRBJ1-6|.|TRBD1
TGTGCCAGTAGCACCGACAGGGGCATTTCACCCCTCCACTTT
CASSTDRGISPLHF
>TRBV5-1|TRBJ2-1|few|TRBD2
TGCGCCAGCAGCTTGGCCGCTCTAGCGGGAGTCTGGAATGAGCAGTTCTTC
CASSLAALAGVWNEQFF
>TRBV10-2|TRBJ2-3|.|.
TGCGCCAGCAGTGAAGGTGGGGGGAGCTCAGATACGCAGTATTTT
CASSEGGGSSDTQYF
>TRBV19|TRBJ2-7|.|TRBD1
TGTGCCAGTAGTATCCTCGGCACAGGGGGCGAGCAGTACTTC
CASSILGTGGEQYF
>TRBV7-8|TRBJ2-3|.|TRBD2
TGTGCCAGCAGCTTTAGCGGGAGCACAGATACGCAGTATTTT
CASSFSGSTDTQYF